What follows are 17 T cell receptor beta chains derived from one specimen sequenced in a study of response to subunit inactivated influenza vaccine. TCRdb analysed the RT-PCR reads with MiXCR anew, one entry per CDR3 protein. This repertoire shows about 500,000 distinct CDR3 sequences, 13% found once; its top ten account for around 13%. Sample: PBMCs from blood, taken more than 35 days after vaccination. The source of these receptors is a man aged 45-65 years who received an inactivated influenza vaccine.

This clonotype was observed a handful of times. The genes are TRBV20-1 and TRBJ2-7, with D possibly being TRBD1 or TRBD2 (5 bases each). From germline, CDR1 is DFQATT and CDR2 SNEGSKA (reference sequence). Trimming removed 3 bases from V and 7 bases from J, with 22 bases in between. This CDR3 contains 15 residues. Here the CDR3 reads CSARGVDSPALEQYF. CDR3 bases: TGCAGTGCTAGGGGGGTGGACTCGCCGGCGTTGGAGCAGTACTTC.

V and J are TRBV16 and TRBJ1-1; D is perhaps TRBD1 (6 bases). From germline, CDR1 is KGHSY and CDR2 FQNENV. Trimming pared 1 base from V and 1 base from J, leaving 16 bases between. The CDR3 has 17 amino acids. This chain's CDR3 is CASSQFSGARGNTEAFF. The CDR3 DNA follows: TGTGCCAGCAGCCAATTTTCGGGGGCGCGGGGGAACACTGAAGCTTTCTTT.

This clonotype was seen ten or more times. The J gene is TRBJ2-1, the V gene TRBV5-1; possible D gene TRBD1, 6 bases. The CDR3 is 16 residues long. V lost 0 bases, J lost 6 bases, and 16 bases lay in between. Germline V gene lookup returns CDR1 SGHRS and CDR2 YFSETQ. In DNA, the CDR3 is TGCGCCAGCAGCTTGGGGACTTCCCAGGGGTTCAATGAGCAGTTCTTC. This sequence encodes CASSLGTSQGFNEQFF.

The J gene is TRBJ2-2, the V gene TRBV27; 7 bases line up with TRBD2. The V segment lost 5 bases and the J segment 1 base; nucleotides outside the gene matches: 7. This CDR3 has 16 amino acids. Germline V gene data show CDR1 as MNHEY and CDR2 as SMNVEV (reference sequence). CDR3 DNA: TGTGCCAGCAGTCTTCCTAGCGGAAGGAACACCGGGGAGCTGTTTTTT. It translates to CASSLPSGRNTGELFF.

The rearrangement joins TRBV4-1 to TRBJ2-1; no clear D. Trimming removed 5 bases from V and 0 bases from J, with 11 bases in between. CDR1 and CDR2 (germline): MGHRA, YSYEKL. The CDR3 is made up of 15 amino acids. In nucleotides, the CDR3 is TGCGCCAGCAGCTTCGACACCGACTCCTACAATGAGCAGTTCTTC. It yields the protein CASSFDTDSYNEQFF.

The rearrangement uses TRBV3-1 and TRBJ1-2; D is perhaps TRBD1 (6 bases). This CDR3 has 14 residues. Germline V gene lookup returns CDR1 LGHDT and CDR2 YNNKEL (reference sequence). V lost 2 bases, J lost 7 bases, and 14 bases lay in between. This chain's CDR3 is CASSQPQGTSGYTF. As DNA, the CDR3 is TGTGCCAGCAGCCAACCACAGGGCACAAGTGGCTACACCTTC.

This clonotype has ten or more counts. CDR3 coding DNA: TGCGCCAGCAGCTTGCTAGCGGGGTACCAAGAGACCCAGTACTTC. It is translated as CASSLLAGYQETQYF. The genes are TRBV5-1 and TRBJ2-5, with 9 bases lining up with TRBD2. Losses at the gene ends were 1 base for V and 0 bases for J; bases not matched to a gene: 1. This CDR3 contains 15 residues. Looked up from germline, CDR1 is SGHRS and CDR2 is YFSETQ.

The J gene is TRBJ2-7, the V gene TRBV7-9; possibly TRBD1 or TRBD2 for D (5 bases each). CDR1 is SEHNR, CDR2 FQNEAQ, per germline (reference sequence). Trimming took 8 bases from V and 7 from J, leaving 15 bases between them. There are 12 residues in the CDR3. CDR3 amino acids: CASLLGTGEQYF. The DNA of the CDR3 is TGTGCCAGCCTCTTGGGGACGGGAGAGCAGTACTTC.

The V and J genes are TRBV20-1 and TRBJ2-7; possible D gene TRBD1, 8 bases. Germline assignment: CDR1 DFQATT and CDR2 SNEGSKA (reference sequence). CDR3 length: 12 amino acids. CDR3 DNA: TGCAGCGCGTGGACAGGGAGGGGCGAGCAGTACTTC. As protein: CSAWTGRGEQYF.

This clonotype was counted only a few times. The chain joins TRBV20-1 to TRBJ2-7, with TRBD2 matching over 7 bases. Germline V lookup: CDR1 DFQATT, CDR2 SNEGSKA (reference sequence). This CDR3 has 12 residues. Unmatched junction bases numbered 2, after V lost 6 bases and J lost 0 bases. The CDR3 loop reads CSASGASYEQYF. CDR3 nucleotides: TGCAGTGCCAGCGGGGCCTCCTACGAGCAGTACTTC.

This clonotype was recorded many times. The V gene is TRBV6-2 or TRBV6-3, the J gene TRBJ1-2; D not resolved. This CDR3 region has 13 residues. Germline V gene sequence: CDR1 MNHEY, CDR2 SVGEGT. Trimming took off 4 bases at V and 7 bases at J, with 13 bases between the two ends. CDR3 protein: CASSFRSASGYTF. DNA for the CDR3: TGTGCCAGCAGTTTCAGGAGTGCCTCTGGCTACACCTTC.

In DNA, the CDR3 is TGTGCCAGCAGTTTACTGGGACTAGAGCCTAGGGGGAAGCAGTACTTC. Amino acid sequence: CASSLLGLEPRGKQYF. This sequence joins TRBV27 and TRBJ2-7; 8 nucleotides agree with TRBD2. Germline assignment: CDR1 MNHEY and CDR2 SMNVEV (reference sequence). The CDR3 is made up of 16 amino acids. Trimming took 2 bases from V and 8 from J; bases not matched to a gene: 14.

This chain uses TRBV7-3 with TRBJ2-3; 13 bases fit TRBD2. Germline lookup yields CDR1 SGHTA and CDR2 FQGTGA. Trimming removed 5 bases from V and 0 bases from J; junction bases left unmatched: 8. This CDR3 comprises 18 residues. The CDR3 bases are TGTGCCAGCAGCCCGCCACGGACTAGCGGGAGTAGCACAGATACGCAGTATTTT. This translates into CASSPPRTSGSSTDTQYF.

The chain's CDR3 is CASSRNGGGNTEAFF. The CDR3 DNA is TGTGCCAGCAGCCGGAACGGTGGAGGGAACACTGAAGCTTTCTTT. This chain connects TRBV6-2 or TRBV6-3 to TRBJ1-1; no clear D gene. Between the trimmed V and J ends, which lost 6 bases and 1 base, there was a span of 15 bases. Germline assignment: CDR1 MNHEY and CDR2 SVGEGT. This CDR3 has 15 amino acids.

J is TRBJ2-2 and V is TRBV29-1; TRBD2 aligns across 13 bases. This CDR3 is built from 14 residues. Germline-derived CDR1 and CDR2 are SQVTM and ANQGSEA. V gave up 5 bases and J gave up 7 bases; unmatched junction bases: 4. Here the CDR3 DNA reads TGCAGCGTTCGACTAGCGGGGGGTTTCGGGGAGCTGTTTTTT. Residues: CSVRLAGGFGELFF.

This clonotype was seen more than once but under ten times. The genes are TRBV7-9 and TRBJ2-2; D might be TRBD1 (5 bases). The germline CDR1 and CDR2 sequences are SEHNR and FQNEAQ (reference sequence). The CDR3 consists of 17 residues. V lost 2 bases to trimming and J lost 1 base, with 14 bases between them. The CDR3, as DNA: TGTGCCAGCAGCTTAAGATCAGGGAAGCTGAACACCGGGGAGCTGTTTTTT. Protein product: CASSLRSGKLNTGELFF.

The sample holds many counts of this clonotype. This chain joins TRBV5-1 and TRBJ2-3, with 11 bases matching TRBD2. This CDR3 has 15 amino acids. In germline, CDR1 is SGHRS, CDR2 YFSETQ. With V trimmed by 4 bases and J by 5 bases, 6 bases remained unmatched. CDR3 in amino acids: CASSLTSGMGDTQYF. The CDR3 DNA follows: TGCGCCAGCAGCCTGACTAGCGGGATGGGAGATACGCAGTATTTT.